This T cell receptor beta chain was captured in a study of human T cells and chemical hapten exposure. The study, taken as a whole, reports: Compared with pre-sensitization or healthy control sets, expanded TCRs clustered more. There was alopecia in the donors, so their immune response may differ from that of healthy people.

TCRdb reprocessed the RACE reads with MiXCR, giving one entry per CDR3 protein. The sample includes roughly 32,000 distinct CDR3 sequences, almost 6% of them seen just once. The V segment lost 6 bases and the J segment 6 bases; nucleotides outside the gene matches: 4. CDR1 SNHLY and CDR2 FYNNEI come from the germline V gene. The CDR3 consists of 14 residues. This sample's time point: patch test 3, about 24 weeks after DPC sensitization. As to treatment: therapeutic diphenylcyclopropenone sensitization with weekly scalp DPC. Alopecia patients between 18 and 70 years old and suitable for DPC were used as donors. Total RNA extraction was carried out from unfractionated whole blood. At least ten counts were recorded for this clonotype. The antigen is not known.

This TCR derives from a man aged 25 to 45 with alopecia areata. Some clones in this sample may be carry-over from other donors' samples. The chain employs TRBV2 and TRBJ2-3; 12 nucleotides line up with TRBD2. Sequenced here: whole blood, sampled in connection with sensitization to the hapten diphenylcyclopropenone (DPC). Written as DNA, the CDR3 is TGTGCCAGCAGCGGGGGACTAGCGGGCGATACGCAGTATTTT. This codes for CASSGGLAGDTQYF.